Below, 24 T cell receptor beta chains from the same sample are listed, as sequenced in a study of blood T cell repertoires in COVID-19. Sequencing was performed with immunoSEQ multiplex PCR; in TCRdb, only in-frame clones are kept and a portion is missing. The sample lists around 180,000 clones, roughly 83% occurring once. Sequenced material: PBMCs or T cells enriched from blood (not recorded which). The source of these receptors is a woman in her 30s who had recovered from COVID-19.

This clone has only a few counts. This chain connects TRBV10-3 to TRBJ2-2; the match to TRBD2 covers 15 bases. Losses at the gene ends were 6 bases for V and 5 bases for J; bases not matched to a gene: 22. The CDR3 has 22 amino acids. CDR1 is ENHRY, CDR2 SYGVKD, per germline. The CDR3 DNA sequence: TGTGCCATCAGAGAAGGGACTAGCGGGAGGCCCTGGGCTACCGTTGAAACCGGGGAGCTGTTTTTT. Translation gives CAIREGTSGRPWATVETGELFF.

V usage is TRBV30 and J usage is TRBJ1-2; D is undetermined. The CDR3 runs 16 residues. Germline V gene data show CDR1 as GTSNPN and CDR2 as SVGIG (reference sequence). Trimming shortened V by 7 bases and J by 2 bases, and 23 bases separated the two germline ends. The CDR3 is CAFLPPGGLNNYGYTF. DNA of the CDR3: TGTGCCTTCCTCCCACCCGGCGGACTGAACAACTATGGCTACACCTTC.

CDR3 amino acids: CASSRPELGKNIQYF. The CDR3 nucleotides are TGTGCCAGCAGTCGCCCGGAGTTAGGAAAAAACATTCAGTACTTC. V is TRBV6-2 or TRBV6-3 and J is TRBJ2-4; unclear D gene. The CDR3 is 15 residues long. V was cut by 5 bases and J by 4 bases, with 15 bases left in between. Per germline, CDR1 MNHEY and CDR2 SVGEGT.

The chain links TRBV6-1 to TRBJ2-2, with TRBD2 identical over 7 bases. Looked up from germline, CDR1 is MNHNS and CDR2 is SASEGT. The J segment lost 5 bases and the V segment lost 3 bases, leaving 6 bases of the junction unmatched. The CDR3 is made up of 15 amino acids. The CDR3 DNA sequence: TGTGCCAGCAGTGACGGCGGGAGCAGAACCGGGGAGCTGTTTTTT. Its protein product is CASSDGGSRTGELFF.

This clone was recorded once. The V and J genes are TRBV3-1 (or the pseudogene TRBV3-2) and TRBJ2-1, with TRBD1 identical over 7 bases. CDR1 is LGHDT, CDR2 YNNKEL, per germline (reference sequence). The CDR3 length is 16 residues. V dropped 0 bases and J dropped 4; count of bases not matched to a gene: 6. The CDR3 here is CASSQDAQGWYNEQFF. The CDR3 coding sequence is TGTGCCAGCAGCCAAGACGCACAGGGGTGGTACAATGAGCAGTTCTTC.

The genes are TRBV7-9 and TRBJ2-6; 7 bases fit TRBD1. Germline V lookup: CDR1 SEHNR, CDR2 FQNEAQ (reference sequence). CDR3 length: 16 amino acids. Trimming removed 1 base from V and 2 bases from J; junction bases left unmatched: 2. In nucleotides, the CDR3 is TGTGCCAGCAGCTTAGATCAGGGGGCTGGGGCCAACGTCCTGACTTTC. Its protein is CASSLDQGAGANVLTF.

The chain combines TRBV11-2 with TRBJ2-2; perhaps TRBD1 as D (6 bases). V was clipped by 5 bases and J by 3 bases, with 10 bases between them. Germline loops: CDR1 SGHAT, CDR2 FQNNGV. The CDR3 runs to 14 residues. The CDR3 region is CASSENRDTGELFF. DNA for the CDR3: TGTGCCAGCAGCGAAAACAGGGACACCGGGGAGCTGTTTTTT.

The chain uses TRBV4-1 and TRBJ2-7, with D maybe TRBD1 (6 bases). This CDR3 comprises 15 residues. V was clipped by 7 bases and J by 3 bases, with 19 bases between them. Germline CDR1 MGHRA, CDR2 YSYEKL. The CDR3 loop is CASTPSQGSLYEQYF. The DNA of the CDR3 is TGCGCCAGCACACCCTCTCAGGGGAGTCTCTACGAGCAGTACTTC.

This sequence joins TRBV7-9 and TRBJ2-5; D remains ambiguous. V dropped 6 bases and J dropped 2 bases, with 10 bases sitting between them. CDR3 length: 13 residues. The germline gives CDR1 SEHNR, CDR2 FQNEAQ (reference sequence). The CDR3 protein is CASRLKRQETQYF. CDR3 coding DNA: TGTGCCAGCAGGTTGAAGCGTCAAGAGACCCAGTACTTC.

J is TRBJ1-2 and V is TRBV29-1; possibly TRBD1 for D (6 bases). The V and J ends lost 4 bases and 0 bases respectively, with 18 bases between them. This CDR3 has 16 residues. Germline CDR1 SQVTM, CDR2 ANQGSEA. The CDR3 DNA is TGCAGCGTTGTAGCCTCTGGGGGGGCTCCTAACTATGGCTACACCTTC. Translated, it gives CSVVASGGAPNYGYTF.

V usage is TRBV10-3 and J usage is TRBJ2-1, with D perhaps matching TRBD1 (7 bases). The CDR3 consists of 16 residues. The germline V and J ends were trimmed by 2 bases and 2 bases, with 13 bases remaining between them. Germline-derived CDR1 and CDR2 are ENHRY and SYGVKD. CDR3 bases: TGTGCCATCAGTGAGCAGGAGGGGGCGACCTACAATGAGCAGTTCTTC. Its translation is CAISEQEGATYNEQFF.

V is TRBV28 and J is TRBJ2-1; TRBD2 matches 12 bases. The germline gives CDR1 MDHEN, CDR2 SYDVKM. The CDR3 has 16 amino acids. The V and J ends lost 8 bases and 8 bases, in that order; junction bases with no gene match: 13. CDR3 DNA: TGTGCCAGCGCCAAGACTAGCGGGAGAGGATTCGATGAGCAGTTCTTC. Translated: CASAKTSGRGFDEQFF.

CDR3 in amino acids: CASSKRRSPSRATNEKLFF. CDR3 in DNA: TGTGCCAGCAGTAAGAGACGGAGCCCATCCAGGGCAACTAATGAAAAACTGTTTTTT. The rearrangement uses TRBV2 and TRBJ1-4, with D possibly being TRBD1 (5 bases). This CDR3 is built from 19 residues. The ends were cut back, 5 bases at V and 0 bases at J, with 22 bases in the middle. CDR1 SNHLY and CDR2 FYNNEI come from the germline V gene. Full variable domain (remainder filled in from reference TRBV2 and TRBJ1-4): EPEVTQTPSHQVTQMGQEVILRCVPISNHLYFYWYRQILGQKVEFLVSFYNNEISEKSEIFDDQFSVERPDGSNFTLKIRSTKLEDSAMYFCASSKRRSPSRATNEKLFFGSGTQLSVL.

The chain couples TRBV20-1 to TRBJ2-2, with D possibly matching TRBD2 (5 bases). The ends were cut back, 3 bases at V and 0 bases at J, with 11 bases in the middle. Looked up from germline, CDR1 is DFQATT and CDR2 is SNEGSKA (reference sequence). CDR3 size: 15 residues. The CDR3 is CSASAAETNTGELFF. The CDR3 nucleotides are TGCAGTGCTAGTGCAGCGGAAACGAACACCGGGGAGCTGTTTTTT.

The rearrangement joins TRBV30 to TRBJ2-1, with D maybe TRBD1 (6 bases). V dropped 2 bases and J dropped 3 bases, with 17 bases sitting between them. The V gene's germline CDR1 is GTSNPN and CDR2 SVGIG (reference sequence). The CDR3 runs 16 residues. The CDR3: CAWSLSRGGLYNEQFF. The CDR3 DNA is TGTGCCTGGAGTTTATCGAGAGGGGGTCTCTACAATGAGCAGTTCTTC.

This rearrangement joins TRBV24-1 to TRBJ2-7; TRBD1 agrees at 7 bases. Germline V lookup: CDR1 KGHDR, CDR2 SFDVKD. The CDR3 sequence is 15 residues long. V lost 6 bases, J lost 2 bases, and 9 bases stayed unmatched. Written as DNA, the CDR3 is TGTGCCACCAGTTCTGGTATCCAGGGGGCCTACGAGCAGTACTTC. Translated: CATSSGIQGAYEQYF.

This chain links TRBV28 with TRBJ2-7; 9 bases map to TRBD1. The germline gives CDR1 MDHEN, CDR2 SYDVKM. The CDR3 has 23 residues. V dropped 2 bases and J dropped 3; count of bases not matched to a gene: 29. In DNA, the CDR3 is TGTGCCAGCAGTTTAACCTTTCAGTTTAACATCACTGAGGCAGGGACAGGGCTCTACGAGCAGTACTTC. It specifies CASSLTFQFNITEAGTGLYEQYF. Supplemented by reference TRBV28 and TRBJ2-7, the full variable domain reads DVKVTQSSRYLVKRTGEKVFLECVQDMDHENMFWYRQDPGLGLRLIYFSYDVKMKEKGDIPEGYSVSREKKERFSLILESASTNQTSMYLCASSLTFQFNITEAGTGLYEQYFGPGTRLTVT.

V and J are TRBV4-1 and TRBJ1-2; D possibly corresponds to TRBD1 (5 bases). The germline V and J ends were trimmed by 4 bases and 6 bases, with 15 bases remaining between them. This CDR3 spans 14 amino acids. Looked up from germline, CDR1 is MGHRA and CDR2 is YSYEKL. CDR3 sequence: CASSPGGDFHGYTF. The DNA of the CDR3 is TGCGCCAGCAGCCCGGGGGGGGATTTTCATGGCTACACCTTC.

V is TRBV2 and J is TRBJ1-4, with D tentatively TRBD1 (5 bases). The CDR3 is made up of 18 amino acids. Germline CDR1 SNHLY, CDR2 FYNNEI. Trimming cost V 3 bases and J 6 bases, with 23 bases left between them. CDR3 region: CASSDPAREISLDEKLFF. Written as DNA, the CDR3 is TGTGCCAGCAGTGATCCGGCCAGGGAAATTTCGTTGGATGAAAAACTGTTTTTT. The whole variable domain, remainder taken from reference TRBV2 and TRBJ1-4, is EPEVTQTPSHQVTQMGQEVILRCVPISNHLYFYWYRQILGQKVEFLVSFYNNEISEKSEIFDDQFSVERPDGSNFTLKIRSTKLEDSAMYFCASSDPAREISLDEKLFFGSGTQLSVL.

This chain connects TRBV11-3 to TRBJ2-1, with 11 bases fitting TRBD1. Germline lookup yields CDR1 SGHNT and CDR2 YENEEA. This CDR3 is 13 amino acids long. After removal of 6 bases from V and 9 bases from J, the junction contained 4 bases not matched to a gene. The CDR3 DNA follows: TGTGCCAGCAGAGGACAGGGGGCGAGTGAGCAGTTCTTC. Its protein is CASRGQGASEQFF.

V gene TRBV14 combines with J gene TRBJ2-3; D is possibly TRBD1 (5 bases). Germline V gene lookup returns CDR1 SGHDN and CDR2 FVKESK. The CDR3 consists of 13 residues. Trimming removed 3 bases at V and 6 bases at J, with 10 bases between. CDR3 in amino acids: CASSHQGWDTQYF. The CDR3 DNA sequence: TGTGCCAGCAGCCATCAGGGTTGGGATACGCAGTATTTT.

The rearrangement links TRBV6-5 to TRBJ2-7; 12 positions match TRBD2. Per the germline V gene, CDR1 is MNHEY and CDR2 is SVGAGI. V was pared by 6 bases and J by 4 bases, with 4 bases of the junction left unmatched. This CDR3 is built from 14 residues. Written as DNA, the CDR3 is TGTGCCAGCAGCCCGGGACTAGCGGGTTACGAGCAGTACTTC. This encodes CASSPGLAGYEQYF.

The chain is built from TRBV2 and TRBJ2-5, with 8 positions matching TRBD2. The CDR3 runs to 13 residues. Per the germline V gene, CDR1 is SNHLY and CDR2 is FYNNEI. Trimming removed 4 bases from V and 5 bases from J; junction bases left unmatched: 3. The CDR3 loop is CASSAGLGETQYF. DNA of the CDR3: TGTGCCAGCAGTGCGGGACTAGGCGAGACCCAGTACTTC.

The chain combines TRBV19 with TRBJ2-6; the D gene is possibly TRBD1 (6 bases). CDR1 LNHDA and CDR2 SQIVND come from the germline V gene (reference sequence). This CDR3 has 19 amino acids. Trimming removed 2 bases from V and 4 bases from J, with 21 bases in between. CDR3 loop: CASSISPQQTGSGANVLTF. DNA of the CDR3: TGTGCCAGTAGTATATCCCCTCAACAAACAGGGTCAGGGGCCAACGTCCTGACTTTC.